The entry that follows covers one T cell receptor beta chain sequence. Its specific antigen is unknown. The data originate from a study of monozygotic twins with inflammatory bowel disease (dated by TCRdb to about 2019). Background for the entire study: In total, about 28 monozygotic twin pairs made up the full study: 19 Danish pairs, all IBD-discordant, plus nine German pairs, of which four were IBD-concordant and five were IBD-discordant. Each individual had, on average, about 151 000 unique TCRalpha sequences and 181 000 unique TCRbeta sequences available for analysis. Disease-associated traits were sought mainly through comparisons between IBD patients and their genetically identical healthy co-twins within discordant pairs. Beyond this particular receptor, the publication reports: Background noise and inter-individual variability may have been introduced into the repertoires by the differing immunosuppressive treatments among patients. The analysis was unable to tell apart different T cell subtypes. Concordant and discordant twins showed no difference in repertoire similarity, possibly because of limited statistical power. TCRbeta repertoire diversity, by inverse Simpson index, was decreased in IBD patients compared with their healthy co-twins. The results gave no support for a single strong signal or clonotype linked to IBD. Compared with healthy twins, IBD patients shared fewer clonotypes with other individuals, and the difference was most pronounced in patients with signs of disease activity.

From each donor, a roughly 2.3 ml peripheral blood sample was drawn into PAXgene tubes and stored at -80 degrees C. Total RNA was isolated from whole blood with the PAXgene blood miRNA kit on an automated QIAcube, without T cell sorting. Peripheral blood from monozygotic twin pairs who were concordant or discordant for inflammatory bowel disease underwent deep TCRalpha and TCRbeta repertoire profiling using unique molecular barcoding. For every twin pair, smoking habits were documented, and each individual was categorised as a current, former or never smoker. The CDR3, cysteine through phenylalanine, is 17 amino acids long. No DNA is given. The germline V gene supplies CDR1 SQVTM and CDR2 ANQGSEA. Receptor amplification or capture employed 5' RACE. The input for every TCR library was 3500 ng of total RNA. For each sample, cDNA was synthesized in eight separate reactions using SMARTScribe reverse transcriptase. During cDNA synthesis, template switching was used to introduce unique molecular identifiers that contained a 6-nucleotide sample barcode. TCRalpha and TCRbeta cDNA was amplified by two nested PCRs of 16 and 9 cycles, with bead purification after each PCR. Before amplification, the cDNA was treated with uracil DNA-glycosylase and purified using the QIAquick PCR purification kit. The second PCR added Illumina TruSeq-compatible adapters along with sample-specific barcodes. TapeStation and Qubit were used to check library quality and concentration, and 5 ng of each library was pooled. Sequencing of the pooled libraries was done on an Illumina HiSeq2500 single-index Rapid Run using custom sequencing primers and 2 x 100 bp reads. The study's processing was this. UMI-based consensus assembly with MiGEC version 1.2.6 was used to correct PCR and sequencing errors. V(D)J alignment, clonotype assembly and CDR3 extraction were performed with MiXCR version 2.1.1. Gene usage, clonotype sharing and MAIT/NKT TCR abundance were normalised by analysing the top 1000, 10 000 and 20 000 clonotypes per sample. Diversity was computed as the inverse Simpson index with the vegan R package after downsampling to 27 000 UMIs. Paired Mann-Whitney U tests on discordant twin pairs were used, with Benjamini-Hochberg multiple-testing correction. TCRdb reprocessed the reads; each CDR3 protein sequence makes one entry, and DNA is unavailable. The V and J calls follow TCRdb's processing rather than the paper's. This sample's listing comprises approximately 340,000 distinct CDR3 sequences. The ten biggest clones cover around 2% of the sample.

This TCR came from a human donor with ulcerative colitis or Crohn's disease, or a healthy co-twin of an affected twin (not recorded which). Input material: blood. The chain links TRBV29-1 with TRBJ2-1; TCRdb's D call, TRBD2, is unchecked because there is no DNA. The CDR3 region has the sequence CSVQVAGGFSSYNEQFF.